Below are 2 T cell receptor beta chains sequenced from a single sample in a study of liver allograft versus peripheral blood T cells. Across the whole study: Repertoires of T cell receptors in transplanted livers were compared with recipients' peripheral blood repertoires.

MiXCR was run by TCRdb on the reads, yielding one entry per CDR3 protein. The sample consists of over 10,000 distinct CDR3 sequences, around 18% of them appearing once. These receptors were taken from a human patient who had a liver transplant. Some T cells could come from the graft donor.

The chain combines TRBV19 with TRBJ2-1, with a possible D match to TRBD2 (6 bases). Germline CDR1 LNHDA, CDR2 SQIVND (reference sequence). The CDR3 is 14 residues long. The ends were cut back, 2 bases at V and 7 bases at J, with 12 bases in the middle. DNA for the CDR3: TGTGCCAGTAGTATAAATAGACTAGGGAATGAGCAGTTCTTC. Translated, it gives CASSINRLGNEQFF.

The table lists this clonotype with many counts. The chain uses TRBV11-2 and TRBJ2-2; D is possibly TRBD1 or TRBD2 (5 bases each). This CDR3 region has 14 residues. V was trimmed by 1 base and J by 6 bases, leaving 9 bases between them. Per the germline V gene, CDR1 is SGHAT and CDR2 is FQNNGV. The CDR3 loop is CASSLVGRAGELFF. The CDR3 bases are TGTGCCAGCAGCTTAGTGGGACGTGCCGGGGAGCTGTTTTTT.